The 26 T cell receptor beta chains given below trace back to one sample, sequenced in a study of T cell responses to AZD1222 COVID-19 vaccine. The repertoire was sequenced with immunoSEQ multiplex PCR; TCRdb's copy has only in-frame clones and lacks some. Of 180,000 or so clones detected, more than 80% appear once; the ten largest clones hold roughly 4%. This sample comprised peripheral blood, obtained 28 days after the second dose of the MenACWY control vaccine. These receptors were taken from an adult who received the MenACWY meningococcal vaccine as a control.

This rearrangement joins TRBV28 to TRBJ1-1; no reliable D call. The germline V gene has CDR1 MDHEN and CDR2 SYDVKM. V dropped 7 bases and J dropped 0 bases, with 9 bases sitting between them. The CDR3 covers 13 residues. The CDR3 DNA is TGTGCCAGCAAAACAACTATGAACACTGAAGCTTTCTTT. Its protein is CASKTTMNTEAFF.

This clone has more than one count but fewer than ten. This sequence joins TRBV5-1 and TRBJ1-5, with a possible D match to TRBD1 (6 bases). This CDR3 has 15 residues. CDR1 SGHRS and CDR2 YFSETQ come from the germline V gene. V gave up 0 bases and J gave up 5 bases, with 12 bases separating them. CDR3 nucleotides: TGCGCCAGCAGCTTGGCCCCGGACAGATATCAGCCCCAGCATTTT. Protein product: CASSLAPDRYQPQHF.

The gene calls are TRBV5-1 and TRBJ1-2; D gene unclear. Looked up from germline, CDR1 is SGHRS and CDR2 is YFSETQ. The CDR3 length is 15 residues. The V end lost 0 bases, the J end lost 4 bases, and 13 bases lay between the germline ends. The CDR3 spells CASSLEVPVVYGYTF. The CDR3 DNA reads as TGCGCCAGCAGCTTGGAGGTTCCCGTTGTCTATGGCTACACCTTC.

The V and J genes are TRBV18 and TRBJ1-3, with unresolved D. The germline gives CDR1 KGHSH, CDR2 LQKENI. The CDR3 consists of 16 residues. V lost 0 bases, J lost 0 bases, and 9 bases lay in between. CDR3 sequence reads: CASSPPQLSSGNTIYF. In DNA form, the CDR3 reads TGTGCCAGCTCACCACCACAGTTGAGCTCTGGAAACACCATATATTTT.

There are a few counts of this clone. The rearrangement joins TRBV10-1 to TRBJ1-5; no reliable D call. Trimming removed 6 bases at V and 1 base at J, with 13 bases between. CDR3 length equals 15 residues. The germline V gene has CDR1 WNHNN and CDR2 SYGVQD (reference sequence). CDR3 DNA sequence: TGCGCCAGCAGCCGGGCAGGCTGGAGCAATCAGCCCCAGCATTTT. This sequence encodes CASSRAGWSNQPQHF.

This clone appeared a few times. The J gene is TRBJ1-6, the V gene TRBV30; D not resolved. The V and J ends lost 4 bases and 10 bases respectively, with 23 bases between them. CDR1 is GTSNPN and CDR2 is SVGIG in the germline V gene (reference sequence). The CDR3 is 16 residues long. The CDR3 region is CAWNLAGSFRGSPLHF. The CDR3 DNA follows: TGTGCCTGGAACTTGGCTGGTTCTTTTAGAGGGTCACCCCTCCACTTT.

The chain couples TRBV30 to TRBJ2-7, with unresolved D. V was trimmed by 3 bases and J by 5 bases, leaving 11 bases between them. Germline V gene lookup returns CDR1 GTSNPN and CDR2 SVGIG (reference sequence). The CDR3 is 12 amino acids. CDR3 residues: CAWSRTGHEQYF. The CDR3 DNA reads as TGTGCCTGGAGCCGTACGGGCCACGAGCAGTACTTC.

V gene TRBV5-1 combines with J gene TRBJ1-1, with D maybe TRBD1 (6 bases). Between the trimmed V and J ends, which lost 4 bases and 3 bases, there was a span of 16 bases. Germline V gene lookup returns CDR1 SGHRS and CDR2 YFSETQ. The CDR3 consists of 15 residues. CDR3 region: CASSELQGGDTEAFF. Written as DNA, the CDR3 is TGCGCCAGCAGCGAACTACAGGGTGGGGACACTGAAGCTTTCTTT.

J is TRBJ2-7 and V is TRBV21-1; the listed D gene, TRBD1, was not tested against the DNA. TRBV21-1 is a pseudogene locus. This CDR3 has 14 residues. The CDR3 coding sequence is TGTGCCAGCAGAGGGACAGGTCTCACCTACGAGCAGTACTTC. Encoded protein: CASRGTGLTYEQYF.

V gene TRBV6-1 combines with J gene TRBJ1-1; D call uncertain. CDR3 length: 15 amino acids. The germline V gene encodes CDR1 MNHNS and CDR2 SASEGT. Trimming took 1 base from V and 5 from J, leaving 14 bases between them. In nucleotides, the CDR3 is TGTGCCAGCAGTGAAGGGCTGGTGGGAGGGACTGAAGCTTTCTTT. This translates into CASSEGLVGGTEAFF.

The V gene is TRBV4-2, the J gene TRBJ2-2, with TRBD2 matching over 9 bases. In germline, CDR1 is LGHNA, CDR2 YNFKEQ. V was pared by 0 bases and J by 5 bases, with 7 bases of the junction left unmatched. This CDR3 region has 17 residues. The chain's CDR3 is CASSQEFLAGQTGELFF. CDR3 nucleotides: TGTGCCAGCAGCCAAGAGTTTCTAGCGGGACAAACCGGGGAGCTGTTTTTT.

The gene calls are TRBV30 and TRBJ2-7; D gene unclear. Germline V gene sequence: CDR1 GTSNPN, CDR2 SVGIG (reference sequence). The CDR3 sequence is 11 residues long. V was clipped by 0 bases and J by 4 bases, with 4 bases between them. The CDR3 protein is CAWSVRYEQYF. The CDR3 nucleotides read TGTGCCTGGAGTGTACGGTACGAGCAGTACTTC.

The chain employs TRBV24-1 and TRBJ2-2; 9 bases are a match to TRBD1. This CDR3 contains 13 residues. The ends lost 7 bases at V and 5 bases at J; junction bases unmatched: 1. The germline CDR1 and CDR2 sequences are KGHDR and SFDVKD. CDR3 DNA sequence: TGTGCCACCAGGACAGGGGGAACCGGGGAGCTGTTTTTT. Translating it yields CATRTGGTGELFF.

This clone appeared a single time. The chain employs TRBV7-9 and TRBJ2-7; TRBD2 matches 8 bases. This CDR3 has 15 residues. J lost 1 base, V lost 10 bases, and 12 bases had no gene match. Germline lookup yields CDR1 SEHNR and CDR2 FQNEAQ (reference sequence). DNA for the CDR3: TGTGCCACCACAACAGAGTCGGGAGGGTCCTACGAGCAGTACTTC. It encodes CATTTESGGSYEQYF.

V is TRBV6-5 and J is TRBJ2-5, with D unresolved. Trimming removed 2 bases at V and 5 bases at J, with 12 bases between. Germline CDR1 reads MNHEY; CDR2 reads SVGAGI. There are 14 residues in the CDR3. The CDR3 loop is CASSYQSGPETQYF. The CDR3 nucleotides read TGTGCCAGCAGTTACCAGTCTGGACCGGAGACCCAGTACTTC.

This sequence joins TRBV28 and TRBJ1-1; possibly TRBD1 for D (6 bases). The length of the CDR3 is 16 residues. Trimming removed 3 bases from V and 1 base from J, with 15 bases in between. Germline V lookup: CDR1 MDHEN, CDR2 SYDVKM. The CDR3 protein is CASSFGETGGNTEAFF. CDR3 nucleotide sequence: TGTGCCAGCAGTTTTGGGGAGACAGGAGGGAACACTGAAGCTTTCTTT.

J is TRBJ2-7 and V is TRBV27; no firm D call. Deletions cut 4 bases from V and 3 bases from J, with 13 bases between. CDR3 length equals 14 residues. Germline lookup yields CDR1 MNHEY and CDR2 SMNVEV (reference sequence). This CDR3 reads CASSSLSIRYEQYF. As DNA, the CDR3 is TGTGCCAGCAGTTCCCTCTCGATCCGCTACGAGCAGTACTTC.

This clone was seen just once. This sequence joins TRBV7-6 and TRBJ2-3; 8 bases agree with TRBD2. The V and J ends lost 8 bases and 2 bases, in that order; junction bases with no gene match: 12. The CDR3 is made up of 16 amino acids. The germline V gene has CDR1 SGHVS and CDR2 FNYEAQ. The CDR3 DNA reads as TGTGCCAGCGCACACCTGGGGCGGGGGGACACAGATACGCAGTATTTT. Residues: CASAHLGRGDTDTQYF.

This clone was recorded only once. The chain is built from TRBV4-3 and TRBJ2-3; D call uncertain. V gave up 1 base and J gave up 6 bases, with 8 bases separating them. The CDR3 sequence is 13 residues long. Germline V gene lookup returns CDR1 LGHNA and CDR2 YSLEER. The CDR3 spells CASSQGEGDTQYF. The DNA of the CDR3 is TGCGCCAGCAGCCAAGGGGAAGGGGATACGCAGTATTTT.

This clone appeared a few times. This chain connects TRBV5-4 to TRBJ1-1; TRBD1 is a possible D gene (5 bases). V was cut by 0 bases and J by 12 bases, with 12 bases left in between. The CDR3 spans 12 residues. CDR1 is SGHNT, CDR2 YYREEE, per germline (reference sequence). This chain's CDR3 is CASSLVGGATFF. The CDR3 coding sequence is TGTGCCAGCAGCTTGGTCGGGGGTGCGACTTTCTTT.

In its sample, this clone was seen once. The chain combines TRBV6-6 with TRBJ2-7, with 8 positions matching TRBD2. CDR1 MNHNY and CDR2 SVGAGI come from the germline V gene (reference sequence). Losses at the gene ends were 4 bases for V and 4 bases for J; bases not matched to a gene: 6. The CDR3 is 14 amino acids. CDR3 loop: CASSSPSGLYEQYF. The CDR3 DNA follows: TGTGCCAGCAGTTCTCCTAGCGGGCTATACGAGCAGTACTTC.

This clone was picked up a small number of times. This chain joins TRBV11-2 and TRBJ1-1, with 10 bases lining up with TRBD1. Germline lookup yields CDR1 SGHAT and CDR2 FQNNGV. J gave up 1 base and V 7 bases, and 3 bases lay outside the gene matches. The CDR3 is 14 amino acids. In DNA, the CDR3 is TGTGCCAGCACACGACAGGGGGCGAACACTGAAGCTTTCTTT. Its translation: CASTRQGANTEAFF.

The chain uses TRBV19 and TRBJ2-7; 7 nucleotides line up with TRBD2. CDR1 and CDR2 (germline): LNHDA, SQIVND (reference sequence). This CDR3 region has 15 residues. J gave up 1 base and V 3 bases, and 6 bases lay outside the gene matches. Here the CDR3 reads CASSIAGVGSYEQYF. The CDR3 DNA follows: TGTGCCAGTAGTATCGCGGGAGTGGGGTCCTACGAGCAGTACTTC.

The rearrangement links TRBV6-5 to TRBJ2-2, with 11 bases identical to TRBD2. Per the germline V gene, CDR1 is MNHEY and CDR2 is SVGAGI. The CDR3 length is 15 residues. Trimming at V came to 7 bases and at J to 3 bases, leaving 4 bases not matched to a gene. The CDR3 protein is CASNPGLADTGELFF. For the CDR3, the DNA is TGTGCCAGCAATCCGGGACTAGCGGACACCGGGGAGCTGTTTTTT.

This chain uses TRBV9 with TRBJ1-2, with 7 bases fitting TRBD1. The CDR3 contains 17 residues. The germline CDR1 and CDR2 sequences are SGDLS and YYNGEE. Trimming at V came to 3 bases and at J to 0 bases, leaving 11 bases not matched to a gene. The CDR3 loop reads CASSDAGQSLPNYGYTF. DNA for the CDR3: TGTGCCAGCAGCGACGCGGGACAGAGCCTTCCTAACTATGGCTACACCTTC.

V and J are TRBV10-3 and TRBJ1-1; no reliable D call. The CDR3 sequence is 12 residues long. V shed 2 bases and J shed 9 bases, with 10 bases lying between them. The germline V gene encodes CDR1 ENHRY and CDR2 SYGVKD. This CDR3 reads CAISEGGPQAFF. CDR3 sequence (DNA): TGTGCCATCAGTGAGGGAGGGCCCCAAGCTTTCTTT.